This TCR beta chain is drawn from a study of blood T cell repertoires in COVID-19. This table comes from immunoSEQ multiplex PCR, and its TCRdb copy is limited to in-frame clones, with some not included. The sample lists roughly 120,000 clones, 65% to 80% occurring once. This CDR3 is 16 amino acids long. Germline V lookup: CDR1 SGHAT, CDR2 FQNNGV. Between the trimmed V and J ends, which lost 3 bases and 7 bases, there was a span of 22 bases. The clonotype comes from a woman aged 60-75 years with acute or convalescent COVID-19. The V gene is TRBV11-2, the J gene TRBJ2-7; D uncertain. Sequencing was performed on peripheral blood. CDR3 residues: CASSFDVAARTGEQYF. The DNA for the CDR3 is TGTGCCAGCAGCTTCGACGTGGCGGCCCGAACTGGGGAGCAGTACTTC.